Sequencing of this T cell receptor (beta chain) was carried out in a study of blood T cell repertoires in COVID-19 (dated by TCRdb to 2019 to 2021). Study-level background: Samples from collaborators originated in the United States, Italy and Spain and spanned both the acute and convalescent phases of COVID-19. Samples came from the ongoing ImmuneRACE study (first 160 participants) plus 1,254 subjects from 6 global collaborators. The material from the prospective study consisted of cDNA or gDNA derived from T cells, B-cell-depleted T cells, or PBMCs. A de-identified subject ID, COVID-19 status, age in years and sex were almost always included in the sample metadata. HLA class I and class II types, where available, came from metadata supplied by the sample provider rather than from assay-based typing. Subjects who had been exposed to COVID-19, were actively infected with it, or had recovered from it provided the deeply sampled blood TCRbeta repertoires that made up the dataset. A freely available public database, intended as a resource for researchers studying the immune response to SARS-CoV-2, is where the repertoires were released. The study at large found these results: The quantity of clinical and demographic metadata differed by source and by participant and was supplied without curation.

TCRbeta CDR3 regions were amplified from genomic DNA using the immunoSEQ Assay, a bias-controlled multiplex PCR. Regarding the original processing steps: The number of nucleated cells in each sample was estimated by amplification of reference gene primers within the assay. Sequence reads were collapsed and filtered to measure the absolute abundance of every unique TCRbeta CDR3 rearrangement. For each sample, productive Simpson clonality was calculated as the square root of Simpson's diversity index over productive rearrangements. This is the immuneACCESS table as TCRdb keeps it, with only in-frame sequences that have V and J called. A part of the clones is gone; compared with another copy, unresolved V genes explain less than half, and the rest is unexplained. Clone size and the V and J calls come from that table; the DNA yielded D and trimming. The sample table shows 200,000 to 300,000 clones, and roughly 88% are seen once. The ten largest clones capture roughly 2% of the sample.

From the cysteine up to the phenylalanine, the CDR3 has a length of 18 residues. Only the CDR3 DNA stays, 54 bases, in frame from base 1. The germline V gene (reference sequence) gives CDR1 as LNHNV and CDR2 as YYDKDF. V and J are trimmed by 1 base and 1 base, and the gene matches miss 6 bases of the junction. In the prospective study, participants were roughly 18 to 95 years old, resided in about two dozen geographic areas of the United States, and were enrolled through a virtual design. Cohort assignment in the prospective study relied on participant-reported clinical history from a screening survey and a study questionnaire. For ImmuneRACE Cohort 3, a participant was defined as recovered based on two consecutive negative NP/OP PCR tests, clearance by a healthcare professional, or resolution of symptoms. Each participant in the prospective study had whole blood, serum and a nasopharyngeal or oropharyngeal swab collected by mobile phlebotomists. Participants in the prospective study had the option to provide additional blood draws and questionnaires over a roughly 2-month period. Before DNA extraction, prospective study blood samples were shipped either frozen or at room temperature.

With regard to this clone: Its antigen has not been determined. The record has no base qualities; no much larger clone is one base away.

This TCR came from a woman aged 45 to 65 who had recovered from COVID-19. The chain couples TRBV15 to TRBJ2-3; TRBD2 fits 12 bases in the junction. The sample taken for sequencing was PBMCs or T cells enriched from blood (not recorded which). CDR3 protein: CATSRVRRTSGGTDTQYF. The sequenced DNA: TGTGCCACCAGCAGAGTTCGGAGGACTAGCGGGGGCACAGATACGCAGTATTTT. With the rest looked up from the reference TRBV15 and TRBJ2-3 genes rather than sequenced, the full variable domain is DAMVIQNPRYQVTQFGKPVTLSCSQTLNHNVMYWYQQKSSQAPKLLFHYYDKDFNNEADTPDNFQSRRPNTSFCFLDIRSPGLGDTAMYLCATSRVRRTSGGTDTQYFGPGTRLTVL.